A single T cell receptor (beta chain) is shown here with its context. The antigen is not known. TCRdb keeps only in-frame clones here, not all; method: immunoSEQ multiplex PCR. The repertoire holds more than 95,000 clones, around 85% seen once, with approximately 4.5% in the top ten. These data come from a study of cytomegalovirus exposure and HLA in healthy donors. Overall study: It was reported in a later analysis that the approximately 110 validation repertoires used the same platform as the 666 first-cohort repertoires.

Study-wide results and limits: In a later analysis, first-cohort TCR clusters were found to tend to co-occur in the 130 or so validation repertoires.

This CDR3 contains 13 residues. The germline CDR1 and CDR2 sequences are LGHNA and YSLEER. V was clipped by 0 bases and J by 6 bases, with 9 bases between them. This sequence was found in a man younger than 30 in good health and CMV-seropositive. Sequenced material: PBMCs. V and J are TRBV4-3 and TRBJ2-7; the D gene is possibly TRBD2 (6 bases). CDR3 DNA sequence: TGCGCCAGCAGCCAAGATTGGAGGGGCGAGCAGTACTTC. Translated, it gives CASSQDWRGEQYF.